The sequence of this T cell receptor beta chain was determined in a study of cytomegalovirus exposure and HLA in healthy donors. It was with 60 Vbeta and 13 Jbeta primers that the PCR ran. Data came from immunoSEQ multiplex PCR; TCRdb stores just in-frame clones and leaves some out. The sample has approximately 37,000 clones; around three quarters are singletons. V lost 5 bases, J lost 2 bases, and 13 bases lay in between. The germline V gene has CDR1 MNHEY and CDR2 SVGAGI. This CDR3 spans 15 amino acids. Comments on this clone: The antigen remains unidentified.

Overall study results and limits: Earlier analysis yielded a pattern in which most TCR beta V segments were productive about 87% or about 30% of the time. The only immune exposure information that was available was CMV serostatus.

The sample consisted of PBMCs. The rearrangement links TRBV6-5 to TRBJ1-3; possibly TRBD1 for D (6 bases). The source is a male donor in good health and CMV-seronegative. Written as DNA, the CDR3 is TGTGCCAGCAGTGCTAATCCAGGGGCTGGAAACACCATATATTTT. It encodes CASSANPGAGNTIYF.